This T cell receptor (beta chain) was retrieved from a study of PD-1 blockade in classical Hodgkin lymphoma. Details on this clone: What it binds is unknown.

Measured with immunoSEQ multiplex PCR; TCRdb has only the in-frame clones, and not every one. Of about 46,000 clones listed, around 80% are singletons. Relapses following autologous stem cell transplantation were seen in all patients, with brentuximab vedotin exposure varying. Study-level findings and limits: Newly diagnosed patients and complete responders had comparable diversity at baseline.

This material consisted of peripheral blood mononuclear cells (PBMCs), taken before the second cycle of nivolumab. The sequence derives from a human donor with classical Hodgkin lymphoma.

The CDR3 region is CASSSWGLAGYEQYF. DNA of the CDR3: TGTGCCAGCAGTTCCTGGGGACTAGCGGGCTACGAGCAGTACTTC. V usage is TRBV5-4 and J usage is TRBJ2-7; 12 nucleotides align to TRBD2. There are 15 residues in the CDR3. Germline assignment: CDR1 SGHNT and CDR2 YYREEE (reference sequence). The ends lost 5 bases at V and 3 bases at J; junction bases unmatched: 6.